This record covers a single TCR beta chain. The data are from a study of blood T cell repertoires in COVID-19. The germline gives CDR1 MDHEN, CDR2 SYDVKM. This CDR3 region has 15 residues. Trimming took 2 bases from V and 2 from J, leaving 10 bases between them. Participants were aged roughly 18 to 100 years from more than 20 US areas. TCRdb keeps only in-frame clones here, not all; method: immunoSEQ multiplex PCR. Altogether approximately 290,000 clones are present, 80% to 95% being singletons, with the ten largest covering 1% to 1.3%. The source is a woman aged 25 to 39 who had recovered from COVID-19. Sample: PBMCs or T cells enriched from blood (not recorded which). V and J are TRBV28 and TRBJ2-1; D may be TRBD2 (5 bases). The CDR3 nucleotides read TGTGCCAGCAGTTTAGACTTGCGGGCCTACAATGAGCAGTTCTTC. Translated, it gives CASSLDLRAYNEQFF.